This T cell receptor (beta chain) was observed in a study of CD8 T cells in Susac syndrome. TEMRA cells were FACS-enriched, with CD8+ and CD4+ T cells isolated negatively. After extraction with the RNeasy kit, about 0.45 to 1 ug of the RNA was reverse transcribed using random hexamers. Coverage of TCR beta CDR3 amplification by immunoSEQ multiplex PCR extended to 54 Vbeta and 13 Jbeta. Each CDR3 protein gets one entry after TCRdb re-called the immunoSEQ multiplex PCR reads with MiXCR. The repertoire consists of hundreds of thousands of distinct CDR3 sequences, with 70% to 90% occurring once and the leading ten covering around 0.2%. The CDR3 is 17 residues long. The ends lost 7 bases at V and 5 bases at J; junction bases unmatched: 19. CDR1 and CDR2 (germline): MNHEY, SVGEGT. Regarding the study as a whole: Only a relatively small number of individuals were included in the TCR sequencing and HLA analysis.

A note on this clonotype: Its cognate antigen is unknown.

Sequenced input: CD8+ T cells from PBMCs. J is TRBJ2-5 and V is TRBV6-2 or TRBV6-3; 7 nucleotides align to TRBD1. This receptor was identified in a human donor with multiple sclerosis. CDR3 amino acids: CASTLTHPTGFGETQYF. In nucleotides, the CDR3 is TGTGCCAGCACCCTTACCCACCCGACAGGGTTCGGGGAGACCCAGTACTTC.